This T cell receptor beta chain was observed in a study of beta chain features in type 1 diabetes. TCRB transcripts that were expressed got sequenced, as all of the isolated RNA had been reverse transcribed. Assay used: immunoSEQ multiplex PCR; TCRdb lists only in-frame clones, some missing. The table has 300,000 to 350,000 clones, around a fifth seen once; the top ten hold approximately 0.041%. This clone has more than one count but fewer than ten. Specimen: naive CD4+ T cells from blood. The clonotype comes from a woman younger than 30 in good health.

CDR3 loop: CASSTLASGADTQYF. The DNA for the CDR3 is TGCGCCAGCAGCACTCTGGCTAGCGGGGCAGATACGCAGTATTTT. V gene TRBV5-1 combines with J gene TRBJ2-3, with 9 bases fitting TRBD2. After removal of 4 bases from V and 4 bases from J, the junction contained 7 bases not matched to a gene. The CDR3 sequence is 15 residues long. CDR1 SGHRS and CDR2 YFSETQ come from the germline V gene. The variable domain in full, with the rest retrieved from reference TRBV5-1 and TRBJ2-3, is KAGVTQTPRYLIKTRGQQVTLSCSPISGHRSVSWYQQTPGQGLQFLFEYFSETQRNKGNFPGRFSGRQFSNSRSEMNVSTLELGDSALYLCASSTLASGADTQYFGPGTRLTVL.